These 22 T cell receptor beta chains were sequenced from one sample in a study of PD-1 blockade in classical Hodgkin lymphoma. Sequenced by immunoSEQ multiplex PCR; TCRdb stores in-frame clones only, minus some. Seen here are roughly 40,000 clones, about two thirds observed once, and the top ten hold about 3%. Each patient experienced a relapse that followed autologous stem cell transplantation, and brentuximab vedotin exposure varied. Sequenced here: peripheral blood mononuclear cells (PBMCs), sampled at baseline. All receptors derive from a human donor with classical Hodgkin lymphoma.

The chain couples TRBV6-5 to TRBJ2-2; D is possibly TRBD2 (6 bases). Trimming shortened V by 2 bases and J by 3 bases, and 10 bases separated the two germline ends. Germline V gene sequence: CDR1 MNHEY, CDR2 SVGAGI. The CDR3 has 15 amino acids. CDR3 coding DNA: TGTGCCAGCAGTTACATTTCGGGGGACACCGGGGAGCTGTTTTTT. Translation gives CASSYISGDTGELFF.

This clone came up once. The chain recombines TRBV19 with TRBJ1-1; D is ambiguous. The germline V and J ends were trimmed by 3 bases and 10 bases, with 15 bases remaining between them. Germline V lookup: CDR1 LNHDA, CDR2 SQIVND (reference sequence). The CDR3 totals 13 residues. CDR3 sequence (DNA): TGTGCCAGTAGTATTTCGTTCGGACTTCCAGCTTTCTTT. It encodes CASSISFGLPAFF.

V is TRBV27 and J is TRBJ2-2; D uncertain. The V gene's germline CDR1 is MNHEY and CDR2 SMNVEV (reference sequence). V dropped 2 bases and J dropped 4 bases, with 8 bases sitting between them. The CDR3 runs 14 residues. For the CDR3, the DNA is TGTGCCAGCAGTTTACTAGTGGGCACCGGGGAGCTGTTTTTT. Translation gives CASSLLVGTGELFF.

The rearrangement uses TRBV4-3 and TRBJ2-1; no clear D gene. Trimming removed 1 base at V and 12 bases at J, with 13 bases between. The V gene's germline CDR1 is LGHNA and CDR2 YSLEER. This CDR3 comprises 13 residues. The CDR3 sequence: CASSQVHLRGQFF. The CDR3 DNA reads TGCGCCAGCAGCCAAGTGCATCTAAGAGGGCAGTTCTTC.

V and J are TRBV7-6 and TRBJ1-1; D is unclear. V lost 2 bases, J lost 7 bases, and 17 bases lay in between. The germline V gene has CDR1 SGHVS and CDR2 FNYEAQ. The CDR3 sequence is 15 residues long. For the CDR3, the DNA is TGTGCCAGCAGCTTATCTGGGGTGATAGTCGGTGAAGCTTTCTTT. This encodes CASSLSGVIVGEAFF.

This clone was picked up a small number of times. The rearrangement joins TRBV4-1 to TRBJ2-2; D not resolved. The ends were cut back, 4 bases at V and 3 bases at J, with 12 bases in the middle. Germline assignment: CDR1 MGHRA and CDR2 YSYEKL. CDR3 size: 15 residues. The CDR3 DNA follows: TGCGCCAGCAGCCGAATCGGCGGAGACACCGGGGAGCTGTTTTTT. Translation gives CASSRIGGDTGELFF.

The CDR3 protein is CASSSLRSDTQYF. In DNA, the CDR3 is TGCGCCAGCAGCTCTCTCCGGTCAGATACGCAGTATTTT. V gene TRBV5-1 combines with J gene TRBJ2-3; D uncertain. This CDR3 contains 13 residues. Germline assignment: CDR1 SGHRS and CDR2 YFSETQ. V lost 3 bases and J lost 4, with 9 bases in between.

This clone was detected a few times. The gene calls are TRBV18 and TRBJ1-3; the match to TRBD1 covers 10 bases. Unmatched junction bases numbered 9, after V lost 5 bases and J lost 2 bases. This CDR3 spans 17 amino acids. Germline V gene data show CDR1 as KGHSH and CDR2 as LQKENI. The CDR3 is CASSIRQGASAGNTIYF. The CDR3 coding sequence is TGTGCCAGCTCAATTCGACAGGGGGCTAGCGCTGGAAACACCATATATTTT.

The rearrangement joins TRBV10-3 to TRBJ2-1; possible D gene TRBD2, 6 bases. V gave up 2 bases and J gave up 0 bases, with 8 bases separating them. CDR1 is ENHRY and CDR2 is SYGVKD in the germline V gene. The CDR3 spans 15 residues. The CDR3 DNA is TGTGCCATCAGTGAGGAGGGAGGCTCCTACAATGAGCAGTTCTTC. The encoded protein is CAISEEGGSYNEQFF.

The rearrangement joins TRBV18 to TRBJ2-7, with unresolved D. CDR1 is KGHSH and CDR2 is LQKENI in the germline V gene. This CDR3 has 11 amino acids. V lost 2 bases, J lost 3 bases, and 2 bases lay in between. As DNA, the CDR3 is TGTGCCAGCTCACCAAACTACGAGCAGTACTTC. It specifies CASSPNYEQYF.

The chain recombines TRBV13 with TRBJ2-1; 7 bases fit TRBD2. CDR3 length equals 16 residues. The germline V gene has CDR1 PRHDT and CDR2 FYEKMQ (reference sequence). J gave up 7 bases and V 0 bases, and 9 bases lay outside the gene matches. CDR3 loop: CASSLGSGLVGNEQFF. DNA of the CDR3: TGTGCCAGCAGCTTAGGTAGCGGACTAGTCGGTAATGAGCAGTTCTTC.

In its sample, this clone was seen once. The V and J genes are TRBV5-1 and TRBJ2-1; 7 bases match TRBD1. J was trimmed by 6 bases and V by 6 bases; bases with no gene match: 9. Germline-derived CDR1 and CDR2 are SGHRS and YFSETQ. The CDR3 sequence is 14 residues long. The CDR3 region is CASNLRQGGNEQFF. The CDR3 DNA sequence: TGCGCCAGCAACCTAAGACAGGGCGGCAATGAGCAGTTCTTC.

The chain is built from TRBV11-2 and TRBJ2-3; D is undetermined. CDR1 and CDR2 (germline): SGHAT, FQNNGV. V lost 5 bases, J lost 5 bases, and 11 bases lay in between. This CDR3 comprises 13 residues. The CDR3 bases are TGTGCCAGCAGCGATTCTCCGGGAGATACGCAGTATTTT. Translation: CASSDSPGDTQYF. Full variable domain (outside the CDR3, taken from reference TRBV11-2 and TRBJ2-3): EAGVAQSPRYKIIEKRQSVAFWCNPISGHATLYWYQQILGQGPKLLIQFQNNGVVDDSQLPKDRFSAERLKGVDSTLKIQPAKLEDSAVYLCASSDSPGDTQYFGPGTRLTVL.

The chain carries TRBV27 and TRBJ1-4; no clear D. V lost 5 bases and J 8 bases, leaving 18 bases between the germline ends. The CDR3 has 15 residues. Germline loops: CDR1 MNHEY, CDR2 SMNVEV (reference sequence). The CDR3 here is CASSLFSMLWEKLFF. In DNA form, the CDR3 reads TGTGCCAGCAGTCTCTTTTCGATGTTATGGGAAAAACTGTTTTTT. The variable domain in full, with the rest retrieved from reference TRBV27 and TRBJ1-4, is EAQVTQNPRYLITVTGKKLTVTCSQNMNHEYMSWYRQDPGLGLRQIYYSMNVEVTDKGDVPEGYKVSRKEKRNFPLILESPSPNQTSLYFCASSLFSMLWEKLFFGSGTQLSVL.

The genes are TRBV7-6 and TRBJ2-7; D gene unclear. V lost 1 base, J lost 6 bases, and 10 bases lay in between. The V gene's germline CDR1 is SGHVS and CDR2 FNYEAQ. This CDR3 has 13 amino acids. CDR3 sequence: CASSLGGPGEQYF. CDR3 DNA sequence: TGTGCCAGCAGCTTAGGGGGTCCAGGCGAGCAGTACTTC.

This clone turned up a few times. The V and J genes are TRBV27 and TRBJ1-1; D gene uncertain. CDR1 is MNHEY and CDR2 is SMNVEV in the germline V gene (reference sequence). The V end was cut by 2 bases, the J end by 0 bases, with 10 bases between. The CDR3 loop spans 15 amino acids. The CDR3 nucleotides are TGTGCCAGCAGTTTAAATTGGCAGCTGAACACTGAAGCTTTCTTT. This translates into CASSLNWQLNTEAFF.

V and J are TRBV27 and TRBJ1-4; the D is unclear. Trimming left V 5 bases short and J 7 bases short, with 14 bases between. This CDR3 contains 14 residues. From germline, CDR1 is MNHEY and CDR2 SMNVEV (reference sequence). CDR3 loop: CASSRRADFEKLFF. Here the CDR3 DNA reads TGTGCCAGCAGTAGGCGAGCGGATTTTGAAAAACTGTTTTTT.

This clone was seen once. The chain is built from TRBV19 and TRBJ2-3; tentative D call: TRBD2 (6 bases). The germline V gene has CDR1 LNHDA and CDR2 SQIVND (reference sequence). The germline V and J ends were trimmed by 3 bases and 2 bases, with 12 bases remaining between them. This CDR3 has 15 residues. The CDR3 sequence is CASSILGTSTDTQYF. In DNA, the CDR3 is TGTGCCAGTAGTATTTTGGGGACTTCCACAGATACGCAGTATTTT.

The genes are TRBV30 and TRBJ1-2, with no clear D. V was trimmed by 2 bases and J by 4 bases, leaving 11 bases between them. The CDR3 runs to 13 residues. From germline, CDR1 is GTSNPN and CDR2 SVGIG (reference sequence). This CDR3 reads CAWSRTVGYGYTF. The CDR3 DNA reads TGTGCCTGGAGTAGGACCGTGGGCTATGGCTACACCTTC.

The chain links TRBV21-1 to TRBJ1-4. TRBV21-1 is a known pseudogene. The CDR3 is made up of 20 amino acids. The CDR3 is CASSKGGGPAGGSTNEKLFF. As DNA, the CDR3 is TGTGCCAGCAGCAAAGGGGGTGGACCGGCAGGAGGGTCAACTAATGAAAAACTGTTTTTT.

The genes are TRBV5-6 and TRBJ1-2; no clear D. Germline CDR1 is SGHDT and CDR2 is YYEEEE. V shed 1 base and J shed 5 bases, with 9 bases lying between them. The length of the CDR3 is 13 residues. In nucleotides, the CDR3 is TGTGCCAGCAGCTTGCGGGATCTTTATGGCTACACCTTC. It codes for CASSLRDLYGYTF. The whole variable domain, remainder taken from reference TRBV5-6 and TRBJ1-2, is DAGVTQSPTHLIKTRGQQVTLRCSPKSGHDTVSWYQQALGQGPQFIFQYYEEEERQRGNFPDRFSGHQFPNYSSELNVNALLLGDSALYLCASSLRDLYGYTFGSGTRLTVV.

The genes are TRBV9 and TRBJ2-7; 7 bases fit TRBD1. J lost 2 bases, V lost 0 bases, and 5 bases had no gene match. CDR3 size: 15 residues. Germline V gives CDR1 SGDLS, CDR2 YYNGEE. The CDR3 DNA reads as TGTGCCAGCAGCGTAGGGACAGGTAAACCCTACGAGCAGTACTTC. Its protein is CASSVGTGKPYEQYF. Together with reference TRBV9 and TRBJ2-7, the CDR3 gives the full variable domain: DSGVTQTPKHLITATGQRVTLRCSPRSGDLSVYWYQQSLDQGLQFLIQYYNGEERAKGNILERFSAQQFPDLHSELNLSSLELGDSALYFCASSVGTGKPYEQYFGPGTRLTVT.